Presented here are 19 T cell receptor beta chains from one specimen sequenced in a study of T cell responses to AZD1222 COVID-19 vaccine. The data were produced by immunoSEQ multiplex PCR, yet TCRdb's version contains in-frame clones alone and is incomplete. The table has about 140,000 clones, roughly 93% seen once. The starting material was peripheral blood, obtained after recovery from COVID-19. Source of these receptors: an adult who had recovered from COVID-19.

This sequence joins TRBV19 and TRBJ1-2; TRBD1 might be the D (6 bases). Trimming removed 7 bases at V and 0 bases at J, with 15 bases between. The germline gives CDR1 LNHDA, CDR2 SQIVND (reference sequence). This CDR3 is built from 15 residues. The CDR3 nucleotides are TGTGCCAGTACCCCTGGAGGGACATCTAACTATGGCTACACCTTC. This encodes CASTPGGTSNYGYTF.

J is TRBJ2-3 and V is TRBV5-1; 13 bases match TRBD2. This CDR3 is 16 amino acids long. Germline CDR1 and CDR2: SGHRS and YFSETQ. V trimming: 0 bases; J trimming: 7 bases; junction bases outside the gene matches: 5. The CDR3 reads CASSLGLAGGSNTQYF. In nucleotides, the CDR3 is TGCGCCAGCAGCTTGGGACTAGCGGGAGGCTCGAATACGCAGTATTTT.

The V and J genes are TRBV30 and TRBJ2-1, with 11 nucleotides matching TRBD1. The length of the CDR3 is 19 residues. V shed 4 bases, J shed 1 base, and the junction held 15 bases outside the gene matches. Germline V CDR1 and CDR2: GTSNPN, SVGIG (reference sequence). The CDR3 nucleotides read TGTGCCTGGAAGGCCGGACAGGGGGCGGTTCCAGGGTCCTACAATGAGCAGTTCTTC. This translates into CAWKAGQGAVPGSYNEQFF.

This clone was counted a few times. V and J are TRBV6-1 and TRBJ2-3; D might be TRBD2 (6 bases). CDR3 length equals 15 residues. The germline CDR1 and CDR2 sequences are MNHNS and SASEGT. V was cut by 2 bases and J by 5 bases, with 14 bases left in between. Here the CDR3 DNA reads TGTGCCAGCAGTGAATATCTAGGGCGGGAAGATACGCAGTATTTT. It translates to CASSEYLGREDTQYF.

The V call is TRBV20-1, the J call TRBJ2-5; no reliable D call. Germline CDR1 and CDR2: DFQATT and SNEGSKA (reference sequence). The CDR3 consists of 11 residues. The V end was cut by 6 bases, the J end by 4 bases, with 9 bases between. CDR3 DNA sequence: TGCAGTGCCCTTACCCCAGAGACCCAGTACTTC. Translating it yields CSALTPETQYF.

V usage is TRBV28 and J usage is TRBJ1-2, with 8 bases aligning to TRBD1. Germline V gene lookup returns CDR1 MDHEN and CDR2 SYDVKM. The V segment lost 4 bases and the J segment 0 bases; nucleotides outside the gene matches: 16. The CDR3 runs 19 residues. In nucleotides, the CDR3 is TGTGCCAGCAGTTCACCAGGGGGCGGGGGACTTAAAGCTAACTATGGCTACACCTTC. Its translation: CASSSPGGGGLKANYGYTF.

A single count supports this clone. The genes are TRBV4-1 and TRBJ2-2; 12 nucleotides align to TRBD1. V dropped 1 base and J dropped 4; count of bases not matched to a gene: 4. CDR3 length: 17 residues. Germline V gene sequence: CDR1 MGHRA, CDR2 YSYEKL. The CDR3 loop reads CASSQAGQGARTGELFF. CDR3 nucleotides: TGCGCCAGCAGCCAAGCGGGACAGGGGGCTCGCACCGGGGAGCTGTTTTTT.

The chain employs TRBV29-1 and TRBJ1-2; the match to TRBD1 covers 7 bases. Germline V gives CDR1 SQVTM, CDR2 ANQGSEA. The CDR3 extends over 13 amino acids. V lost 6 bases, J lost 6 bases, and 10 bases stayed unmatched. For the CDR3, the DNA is TGCAGCGTCCAGACAGGGACTTGGGATGGCTACACCTTC. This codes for CSVQTGTWDGYTF.

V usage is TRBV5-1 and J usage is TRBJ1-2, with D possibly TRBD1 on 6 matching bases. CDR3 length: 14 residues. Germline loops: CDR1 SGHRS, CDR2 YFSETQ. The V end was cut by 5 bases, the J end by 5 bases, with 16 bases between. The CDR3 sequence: CASSNPGEEYGYTF. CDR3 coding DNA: TGCGCCAGCAGTAACCCAGGGGAGGAGTATGGCTACACCTTC.

In DNA form, the CDR3 reads TGCGCCAGCAGCTTGGGGTTTAACGAAAACACCATATATTTT. Translated: CASSLGFNENTIYF. The rearrangement joins TRBV5-1 to TRBJ1-3; unclear D gene. Trimming cost V 0 bases and J 6 bases, with 10 bases left between them. This CDR3 is 14 amino acids long. The V gene's germline CDR1 is SGHRS and CDR2 YFSETQ.

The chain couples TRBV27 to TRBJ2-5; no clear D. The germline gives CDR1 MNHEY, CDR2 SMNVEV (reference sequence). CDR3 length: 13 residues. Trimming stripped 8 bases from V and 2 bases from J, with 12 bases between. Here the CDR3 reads CASSGYQQETQYF. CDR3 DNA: TGTGCCAGCTCGGGCTACCAACAAGAGACCCAGTACTTC.

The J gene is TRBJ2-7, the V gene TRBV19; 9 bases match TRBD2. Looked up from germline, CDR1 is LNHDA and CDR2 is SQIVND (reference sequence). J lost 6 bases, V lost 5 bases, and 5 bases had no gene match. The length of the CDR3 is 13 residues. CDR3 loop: CASSPSGNGEQYF. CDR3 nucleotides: TGTGCCAGTAGTCCTAGCGGGAACGGCGAGCAGTACTTC.

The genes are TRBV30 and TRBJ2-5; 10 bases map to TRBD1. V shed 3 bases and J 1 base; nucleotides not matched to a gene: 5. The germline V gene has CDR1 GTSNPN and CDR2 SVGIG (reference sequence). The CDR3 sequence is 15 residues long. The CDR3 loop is CAWRGQGIPQETQYF. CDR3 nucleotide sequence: TGTGCCTGGAGGGGACAGGGGATCCCCCAAGAGACCCAGTACTTC.

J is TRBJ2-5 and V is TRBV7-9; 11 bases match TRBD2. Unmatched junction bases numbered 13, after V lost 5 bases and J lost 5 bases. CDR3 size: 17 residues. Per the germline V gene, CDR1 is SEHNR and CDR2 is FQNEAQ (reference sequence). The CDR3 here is CASSLTSGRGDRETQYF. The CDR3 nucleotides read TGTGCCAGCAGCCTCACTAGCGGGAGAGGGGATCGGGAGACCCAGTACTTC.

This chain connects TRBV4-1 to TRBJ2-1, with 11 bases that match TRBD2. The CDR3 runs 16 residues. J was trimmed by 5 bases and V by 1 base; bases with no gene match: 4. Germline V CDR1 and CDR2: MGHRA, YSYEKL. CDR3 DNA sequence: TGCGCCAGCAGCCAAGCGTTGACTAGCGGGAACAATGAGCAGTTCTTC. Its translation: CASSQALTSGNNEQFF.

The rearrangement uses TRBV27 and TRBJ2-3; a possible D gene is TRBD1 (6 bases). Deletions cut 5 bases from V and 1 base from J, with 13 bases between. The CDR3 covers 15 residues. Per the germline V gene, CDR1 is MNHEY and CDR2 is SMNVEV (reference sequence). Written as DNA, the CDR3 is TGTGCCAGCAGTCCTCGGACAGTGGGCACAGATACGCAGTATTTT. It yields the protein CASSPRTVGTDTQYF.

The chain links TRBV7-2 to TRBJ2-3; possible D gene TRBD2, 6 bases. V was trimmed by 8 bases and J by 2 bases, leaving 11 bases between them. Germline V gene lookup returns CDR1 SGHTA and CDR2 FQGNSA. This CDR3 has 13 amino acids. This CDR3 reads CASGRGNTDTQYF. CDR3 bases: TGTGCCAGCGGGCGGGGCAACACAGATACGCAGTATTTT.

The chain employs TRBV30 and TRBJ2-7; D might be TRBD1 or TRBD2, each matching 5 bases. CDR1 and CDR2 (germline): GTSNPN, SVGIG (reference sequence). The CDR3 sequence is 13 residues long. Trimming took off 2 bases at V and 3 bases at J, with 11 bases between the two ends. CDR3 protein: CAWSRGRLYEQYF. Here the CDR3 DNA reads TGTGCCTGGAGTCGGGGACGCCTCTACGAGCAGTACTTC.

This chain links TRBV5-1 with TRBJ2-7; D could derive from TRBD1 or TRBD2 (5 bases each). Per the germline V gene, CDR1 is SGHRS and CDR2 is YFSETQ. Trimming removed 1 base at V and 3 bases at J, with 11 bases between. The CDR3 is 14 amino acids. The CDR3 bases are TGCGCCAGCAGCTTGTTGGGGACGAACTACGAGCAGTACTTC. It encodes CASSLLGTNYEQYF.